The next 27 T cell receptor beta chains were all read from a single sample in a study of T cells in Graves' hyperthyroidism and ophthalmopathy. Amplification of TCR beta CDR3 regions was performed using RNA transcripts as template. The TCR CDR3 first-round RT-PCR relied on the HTBI primer set. One entry per CDR3 protein results from TCRdb running MiXCR on the multiplex PCR reads. The sample has 730,000 or so distinct CDR3 sequences, 18% seen once. Sequenced material: blood. All receptors come from a woman in her forties or fifties with Graves' hyperthyroidism that later progressed to Graves' ophthalmopathy.

This clonotype was picked up many times. This rearrangement joins TRBV6-1 to TRBJ1-2, with D tentatively TRBD1 (5 bases). Trimming took off 3 bases at V and 10 bases at J, with 9 bases between the two ends. CDR1 and CDR2 (germline): MNHNS, SASEGT. The CDR3 length is 11 residues. The CDR3 spells CASSDGGSYTF. The DNA for the CDR3 is TGTGCCAGCAGTGACGGGGGATCCTACACCTTC.

This clonotype was counted at least ten times. The rearrangement links TRBV27 to TRBJ1-1; D not certain. The CDR3 extends over 14 amino acids. The V gene's germline CDR1 is MNHEY and CDR2 SMNVEV (reference sequence). Trimming stripped 4 bases from V and 0 bases from J, with 9 bases between. CDR3 residues: CASSSRQVNTEAFF. For the CDR3, the DNA is TGTGCCAGCAGTTCTAGGCAAGTGAACACTGAAGCTTTCTTT.

The sample holds a few counts of this clonotype. V gene TRBV20-1 combines with J gene TRBJ2-1; perhaps TRBD1 as D (5 bases). Trimming removed 0 bases from V and 7 bases from J, with 13 bases in between. This CDR3 region has 14 residues. Germline V gene lookup returns CDR1 DFQATT and CDR2 SNEGSKA (reference sequence). The CDR3 region has the DNA TGCAGTGCTAGAGACTCTCGGGCAGGGAATGAGCAGTTCTTC. Translated, it gives CSARDSRAGNEQFF.

The chain couples TRBV18 to TRBJ1-1, with TRBD1 as a possible D gene (6 bases). The germline V gene encodes CDR1 KGHSH and CDR2 LQKENI. The V and J ends lost 1 base and 6 bases respectively, with 9 bases between them. The CDR3 has 13 residues. As DNA, the CDR3 is TGTGCCAGCTCACCACAGGGGGAAGCTGAAGCTTTCTTT. Translation gives CASSPQGEAEAFF.

This clonotype has only a few counts. V is TRBV7-9 and J is TRBJ1-6, with D uncertain. This CDR3 has 14 residues. V lost 8 bases, J lost 3 bases, and 11 bases lay in between. CDR1 is SEHNR, CDR2 FQNEAQ, per germline (reference sequence). The CDR3 region is CASDVGGYNSPLHF. The CDR3 bases are TGTGCCAGCGACGTGGGAGGCTATAATTCACCCCTCCACTTT.

The table lists this clonotype with a count of one. The chain has TRBV19 and TRBJ1-1; D ambiguous. CDR3 length equals 14 residues. The V end was cut by 7 bases, the J end by 0 bases, with 12 bases between. Germline V CDR1 and CDR2: LNHDA, SQIVND (reference sequence). The CDR3: CASTPDWVNTEAFF. The DNA of the CDR3 is TGTGCCAGTACCCCGGATTGGGTGAACACTGAAGCTTTCTTT.

The CDR3 region is CASSETSGGPTDTQYF. CDR3 DNA: TGTGCCAGCAGCGAGACTAGCGGGGGCCCCACAGATACGCAGTATTTT. This sequence joins TRBV7-3 and TRBJ2-3, with TRBD2 identical over 12 bases. This CDR3 has 16 amino acids. Losses at the gene ends were 5 bases for V and 2 bases for J; bases not matched to a gene: 5. Germline V gene lookup returns CDR1 SGHTA and CDR2 FQGTGA. Looking up the rest from reference TRBV7-3 and TRBJ2-3 gives the full variable domain: GAGVSQTPSNKVTEKGKYVELRCDPISGHTALYWYRQSLGQGPEFLIYFQGTGAADDSGLPNDRFFAVRPEGSVSTLKIQRTERGDSAVYLCASSETSGGPTDTQYFGPGTRLTVL.

V gene TRBV6-1 combines with J gene TRBJ1-6; perhaps TRBD1 as D (5 bases). The ends were cut back, 7 bases at V and 6 bases at J, with 13 bases in the middle. Per germline, CDR1 MNHNS and CDR2 SASEGT. There are 14 residues in the CDR3. In DNA, the CDR3 is TGTGCCAGCACCCGTGGGGGGGGTAATTCACCCCTCCACTTT. Translating it yields CASTRGGGNSPLHF.

This clonotype was detected ten times or more. The chain recombines TRBV11-2 with TRBJ2-2, with unresolved D. V shed 2 bases and J shed 4 bases, with 8 bases lying between them. Germline assignment: CDR1 SGHAT and CDR2 FQNNGV. There are 14 residues in the CDR3. The CDR3: CASSLWHSTGELFF. The CDR3 DNA sequence: TGTGCCAGCAGCTTATGGCACTCCACCGGGGAGCTGTTTTTT.

The chain employs TRBV19 and TRBJ2-5; 7 bases match TRBD1. With 9 bases clipped from V and 2 bases from J, the junction kept 6 bases outside the gene matches. Germline CDR1 is LNHDA and CDR2 is SQIVND (reference sequence). CDR3 size: 13 residues. The CDR3 sequence: CASGTVIQETQYF. The CDR3 coding sequence is TGTGCCAGCGGGACAGTAATACAAGAGACCCAGTACTTC.

The chain combines TRBV10-3 with TRBJ2-3; 11 bases line up with TRBD2. This CDR3 contains 17 residues. J was trimmed by 1 base and V by 2 bases; bases with no gene match: 5. From germline, CDR1 is ENHRY and CDR2 SYGVKD. Here the CDR3 DNA reads TGTGCCATCAGTGAGACGGGGACTAGCGGACGCACAGATACGCAGTATTTT. This encodes CAISETGTSGRTDTQYF.

This rearrangement joins TRBV19 to TRBJ1-2; 9 nucleotides align to TRBD1. J lost 8 bases, V lost 7 bases, and 17 bases had no gene match. CDR1 is LNHDA, CDR2 SQIVND, per germline (reference sequence). The CDR3 loop spans 16 amino acids. CDR3 in DNA: TGTGCCAGTACCACGACAGGGGGGAGACCTTCTCAGGGCTACACCTTC. Residues: CASTTTGGRPSQGYTF.

The chain links TRBV5-1 to TRBJ1-1, with D perhaps matching TRBD1 (5 bases). Germline lookup yields CDR1 SGHRS and CDR2 YFSETQ. The CDR3 loop spans 14 amino acids. Trimming left V 0 bases short and J 4 bases short, with 10 bases between. This chain's CDR3 is CASSLVEGITEAFF. CDR3 bases: TGCGCCAGCAGCTTGGTAGAGGGGATCACTGAAGCTTTCTTT.

This clonotype was seen at least ten times. The chain has TRBV3-1 and TRBJ2-1, with a tentative D call TRBD2 (5 bases). Trimming left V 5 bases short and J 12 bases short, with 11 bases between. CDR1 and CDR2 from the germline V gene are LGHDT and YNNKEL (reference sequence). The CDR3 contains 11 residues. CDR3 sequence: CASSSEGAQFF. The CDR3 DNA is TGTGCCAGCAGCTCCGAGGGTGCGCAGTTCTTC.

The sample holds many counts of this clonotype. The chain couples TRBV3-1 to TRBJ1-2, with unresolved D. Trimming pared 4 bases from V and 3 bases from J, leaving 9 bases between. CDR1 LGHDT and CDR2 YNNKEL come from the germline V gene (reference sequence). The CDR3 totals 13 residues. CDR3 sequence: CASSPSGDYGYTF. CDR3 nucleotide sequence: TGTGCCAGCAGCCCAAGCGGGGACTATGGCTACACCTTC.

This clonotype was seen repeatedly, ten times or more. The V call is TRBV20-1, the J call TRBJ2-2; 8 bases are shared with TRBD1. V shed 2 bases, J shed 4 bases, and the junction held 6 bases outside the gene matches. This CDR3 has 15 amino acids. Per germline, CDR1 DFQATT and CDR2 SNEGSKA (reference sequence). As DNA, the CDR3 is TGCAGTGCTAGACCTGGACAGGGCATCACCGGGGAGCTGTTTTTT. This gives the protein CSARPGQGITGELFF.

In this sample, this clonotype turned up once. The chain joins TRBV3-1 to TRBJ1-6; TRBD1 is a possible D gene (5 bases). CDR1 is LGHDT, CDR2 YNNKEL, per germline (reference sequence). CDR3 length equals 15 residues. The V and J ends lost 0 bases and 8 bases respectively, with 11 bases between them. The CDR3 spells CASSQDQAGYSPLHF. The CDR3 DNA reads TGTGCCAGCAGCCAAGATCAGGCAGGGTATTCACCCCTCCACTTT.

This clonotype has at least ten counts. The rearrangement uses TRBV5-5 and TRBJ1-2; D perhaps matches TRBD1 (5 bases). Germline CDR1 is SGHKS and CDR2 is YYEKEE (reference sequence). The V gene lost 4 bases and the J gene lost 7 bases, with 17 bases spanning the gap. The CDR3 runs to 14 residues. Written as DNA, the CDR3 is TGTGCCAGCAGCAGAGGGACTGGGGCCTTTGGCTACACCTTC. Protein product: CASSRGTGAFGYTF.

Points on this clonotype: This could be a read error, since a much larger clone is one nucleotide away. V and J are TRBV27 and TRBJ2-1; D is unresolved. V lost 2 bases, J lost 3 bases, and 8 bases lay in between. The CDR3 contains 14 residues. The V gene's germline CDR1 is MNHEY and CDR2 SMNVEV (reference sequence). The CDR3 region has the DNA TGTGCCAGCAGTTTACAGAGAAACTACAATGAGCAGTTCTTC. Translation gives CASSLQRNYNEQFF.

Comment on this clonotype: A much larger clone lies one base from this, so it may be a read error. This chain connects TRBV3-1 to TRBJ1-1; D is undetermined. Germline CDR1 is LGHDT and CDR2 is YNNKEL (reference sequence). CDR3 length equals 15 residues. The CDR3 sequence: CASSPAPGMNTDAFF. CDR3 DNA sequence: TGTGCCAGCAGTCCGGCTCCGGGGATGAACACTGATGCTTTCTTT. The whole variable domain, remainder taken from reference TRBV3-1 and TRBJ1-1, is DTAVSQTPKYLVTQMGNDKSIKCEQNLGHDTMYWYKQDSKKFLKIMFSYNNKELIINETVPNRFSPKSPDKAHLNLHINSLELGDSAVYFCASSPAPGMNTDAFFGQGTRLTVV.

The V call is TRBV3-1, the J call TRBJ2-2; 8 positions match TRBD1. The CDR3 runs to 16 residues. Germline CDR1 LGHDT, CDR2 YNNKEL (reference sequence). V lost 5 bases, J lost 5 bases, and 10 bases stayed unmatched. The CDR3 here is CASSAGQGRVTGELFF. The CDR3 DNA reads TGTGCCAGCAGCGCCGGACAGGGTCGGGTTACCGGGGAGCTGTTTTTT.

This clonotype was detected a few times. This rearrangement joins TRBV10-3 to TRBJ2-3, with D maybe TRBD2 (5 bases). CDR1 and CDR2 from the germline V gene are ENHRY and SYGVKD. The CDR3 totals 15 residues. V was trimmed by 0 bases and J by 0 bases, leaving 7 bases between them. The CDR3, as DNA: TGTGCCATCAGTGAGTCAAGGACTAGCACAGATACGCAGTATTTT. It translates to CAISESRTSTDTQYF.

This clonotype was seen a handful of times. The genes are TRBV25-1 and TRBJ1-6, with D possibly being TRBD1 (6 bases). This CDR3 comprises 17 residues. Trimming cost V 2 bases and J 5 bases, with 16 bases left between them. Germline-derived CDR1 and CDR2 are MGHDK and SYGVNS. CDR3 residues: CASSERGGQVNNSPLHF. The CDR3 bases are TGTGCCAGCAGTGAACGAGGGGGTCAGGTTAATAATTCACCCCTCCACTTT.

This clonotype was observed a few times. This chain joins TRBV9 and TRBJ2-2; 7 nucleotides align to TRBD2. This CDR3 has 17 residues. CDR1 and CDR2 from the germline V gene are SGDLS and YYNGEE. V gave up 4 bases and J gave up 0 bases; unmatched junction bases: 9. The CDR3 sequence is CASSLRGGGPNTGELFF. CDR3 bases: TGTGCCAGCAGCCTACGTGGGGGGGGTCCGAACACCGGGGAGCTGTTTTTT.

This clonotype was seen at least ten times. V usage is TRBV27 and J usage is TRBJ2-3, with 10 bases matching TRBD1. This CDR3 spans 16 amino acids. CDR1 MNHEY and CDR2 SMNVEV come from the germline V gene (reference sequence). Losses at the gene ends were 5 bases for V and 5 bases for J; bases not matched to a gene: 10. The CDR3 sequence: CASSDGTGAPQDTQYF. CDR3 nucleotide sequence: TGTGCCAGCAGTGACGGGACAGGGGCTCCCCAAGATACGCAGTATTTT.

This clonotype was recorded a few times. V and J are TRBV6-1 and TRBJ1-2; 8 bases fit TRBD1. This CDR3 is 17 amino acids long. Trimming at V came to 5 bases and at J to 4 bases, leaving 15 bases not matched to a gene. Germline-derived CDR1 and CDR2 are MNHNS and SASEGT. CDR3 in amino acids: CASSSGTGAPTVYGYTF. In nucleotides, the CDR3 is TGTGCCAGCAGTTCCGGGACAGGCGCCCCGACTGTCTATGGCTACACCTTC.

This clonotype was seen many times. The rearrangement links TRBV12-3 or TRBV12-4 to TRBJ2-7; maybe TRBD2 (6 bases). Trimming took 4 bases from V and 7 from J, leaving 11 bases between them. This CDR3 comprises 12 residues. DNA for the CDR3: TGTGCCAGCAGTTCCGGGGGAGATGAGCAGTACTTC. As protein: CASSSGGDEQYF.